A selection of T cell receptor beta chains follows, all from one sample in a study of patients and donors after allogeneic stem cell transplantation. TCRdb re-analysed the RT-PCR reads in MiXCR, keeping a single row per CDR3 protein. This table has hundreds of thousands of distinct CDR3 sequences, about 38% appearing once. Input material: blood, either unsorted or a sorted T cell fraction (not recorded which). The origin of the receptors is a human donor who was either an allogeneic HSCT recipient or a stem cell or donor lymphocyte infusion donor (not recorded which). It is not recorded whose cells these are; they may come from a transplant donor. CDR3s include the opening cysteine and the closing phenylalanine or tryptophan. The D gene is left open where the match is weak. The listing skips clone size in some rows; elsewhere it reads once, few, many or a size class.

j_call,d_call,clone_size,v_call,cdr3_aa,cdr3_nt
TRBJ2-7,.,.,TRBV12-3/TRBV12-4,CASSLWGQEQYF,TGTGCCAGCAGTTTATGGGGGCAGGAGCAGTACTTC
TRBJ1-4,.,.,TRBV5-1,CASSPRQAPGEKLFF,TGCGCCAGCAGCCCCCGACAGGCACCGGGAGAAAAACTGTTTTTT
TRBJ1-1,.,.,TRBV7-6,CASSLGSQYGWDTEAFF,TGTGCCAGCAGCTTAGGGAGTCAGTATGGATGGGACACTGAAGCTTTCTTT
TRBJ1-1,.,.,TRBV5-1,CASSLDWEMDTEAFF,TGCGCCAGCAGCTTGGATTGGGAGATGGACACTGAAGCTTTCTTT
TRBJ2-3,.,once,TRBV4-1,CASSPIGGLIDTQYF,TGCGCCAGCAGCCCCATTGGGGGGTTGATAGATACGCAGTATTTT
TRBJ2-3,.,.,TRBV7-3,CASSLDAGDTQYF,TGTGCCAGCAGCCTGGACGCAGGGGATACGCAGTATTTT
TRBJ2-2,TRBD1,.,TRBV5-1,CASSLVAGTGTGELFF,TGCGCCAGCAGCTTGGTGGCCGGGACAGGTACCGGGGAGCTGTTTTTT
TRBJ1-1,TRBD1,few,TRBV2,CASSRSNLDRMNTEAFF,TGTGCCAGCAGTCGCAGTAACCTGGACAGGATGAACACTGAAGCTTTCTTT
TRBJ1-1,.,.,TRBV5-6,CASSLAGLLTEAFF,TGTGCCAGCAGCTTGGCGGGGCTCCTGACTGAAGCTTTCTTT
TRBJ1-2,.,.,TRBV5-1,CASSLEGEDYGYTF,TGCGCCAGCAGCTTGGAAGGGGAGGACTATGGCTACACCTTC